The 9 T cell receptor beta chains below all came from one sample that was sequenced in a study of T cells in Graves' hyperthyroidism and ophthalmopathy. TCR beta CDR3 regions were amplified from RNA. With the HTBI primer set, the TCR CDR3 went through a first round of RT-PCR. A single record per CDR3 protein comes from TCRdb applying MiXCR to the multiplex PCR reads. This table holds some 350,000 distinct CDR3 sequences, about 18% found once. Sequencing was carried out using blood. The receptor source for this set is a young woman with Graves' hyperthyroidism.

This clonotype has a count of ten or more. The chain combines TRBV12-3 or TRBV12-4 with TRBJ1-3; 8 bases line up with TRBD1. The CDR3 consists of 16 residues. Germline trimming cut 4 bases from V and 2 bases from J; bases unmatched to any gene: 7. CDR3 residues: CASSSPGQVTGNTIYF. DNA for the CDR3: TGTGCCAGCAGTTCGCCGGGACAGGTCACTGGAAACACCATATATTTT.

This clonotype was seen ten or more times. The junction shows a germline mismatch at one end, possibly a read error. The chain uses TRBV11-2 and TRBJ1-3; no definite D call. The CDR3 runs to 13 residues. Germline V gene data show CDR1 as SGHAT and CDR2 as FQNNGV. CDR3 DNA sequence: TGCGCCAGCAGCTTGAGCTCTGGAAACACCATATATTTT. This encodes CASSLSSGNTIYF.

In its sample, this clonotype was seen many times. The rearrangement uses TRBV12-3 or TRBV12-4 and TRBJ1-2, with TRBD1 matching 8 bases. Trimming took 6 bases from V and 4 from J; bases not matched to a gene: 1. There are 12 residues in the CDR3. The CDR3 loop is CASSQGAYGYTF. The CDR3 DNA reads as TGTGCCAGCAGCCAGGGGGCCTATGGCTACACCTTC.

This clonotype came up many times. The V and J genes are TRBV30 and TRBJ1-5; the D is unclear. Deletions cut 3 bases from V and 5 bases from J, with 17 bases between. CDR1 is GTSNPN, CDR2 SVGIG, per germline (reference sequence). This CDR3 comprises 15 residues. The DNA for the CDR3 is TGTGCCTGGAGCCCCCGGAGGAGGGATCATCAGCCCCAGCATTTT. It yields the protein CAWSPRRRDHQPQHF.

In this sample, this clonotype turned up many times. The chain employs TRBV6-1 and TRBJ1-5; D might be TRBD1 (5 bases). The V end was cut by 6 bases, the J end by 0 bases, with 9 bases between. Germline assignment: CDR1 MNHNS and CDR2 SASEGT. The CDR3 extends over 14 amino acids. The CDR3 protein is CASRRGFSNQPQHF. CDR3 sequence (DNA): TGTGCCAGCAGGAGGGGTTTTAGCAATCAGCCCCAGCATTTT.

This clonotype was detected ten times or more. This chain links TRBV20-1 with TRBJ1-2, with D perhaps TRBD1 (6 bases). In germline, CDR1 is DFQATT, CDR2 SNEGSKA (reference sequence). With 7 bases removed from V and 3 bases from J, the gap between germline ends came to 12 bases. This CDR3 comprises 12 residues. For the CDR3, the DNA is TGCAGTGTTGAGAAGGGGGACTATGGCTACACCTTC. Its translation: CSVEKGDYGYTF.

Ten or more counts support this clonotype. The rearrangement joins TRBV7-9 to TRBJ2-7, with 10 nucleotides matching TRBD2. Trimming removed 5 bases from V and 2 bases from J; junction bases left unmatched: 3. The germline CDR1 and CDR2 sequences are SEHNR and FQNEAQ (reference sequence). CDR3 length: 14 amino acids. CDR3 DNA: TGTGCCAGCAGCAGGAGCGGGGGGGCCTACGAGCAGTACTTC. Translated, it gives CASSRSGGAYEQYF.

V usage is TRBV20-1 and J usage is TRBJ1-1; D is undetermined. CDR3 size: 14 residues. CDR1 is DFQATT, CDR2 SNEGSKA, per germline (reference sequence). Trimming took 0 bases from V and 1 from J, leaving 9 bases between them. The CDR3 is CSARDPGWNTEAFF. Here the CDR3 DNA reads TGCAGTGCTAGAGATCCGGGGTGGAACACTGAAGCTTTCTTT.

This clonotype was counted between two and nine times. This chain connects TRBV19 to TRBJ2-2, with a possible D match to TRBD1 (6 bases). The length of the CDR3 is 15 residues. Per the germline V gene, CDR1 is LNHDA and CDR2 is SQIVND (reference sequence). The V end lost 5 bases, the J end lost 6 bases, and 16 bases lay between the germline ends. DNA for the CDR3: TGTGCCAGTAGTCCCCCGGGACACCCCGCCGGGGAGCTGTTTTTT. Its translation: CASSPPGHPAGELFF.